The 28 T cell receptor beta chains below all came from one sample that was sequenced in a study of blood T cell repertoires in COVID-19. Using immunoSEQ multiplex PCR, the repertoire was profiled, and TCRdb retains in-frame clones only, with some absent. This sample has approximately 120,000 clones; 80% occur once, and the top ten carry about 4.5%. Sequenced sample: peripheral blood. Source of these receptors: a human donor in a cohort sampled during active or convalescent COVID-19.

The gene calls are TRBV5-1 and TRBJ2-1, with TRBD1 as a possible D gene (6 bases). The CDR3 has 16 residues. The germline gives CDR1 SGHRS, CDR2 YFSETQ. The V end was cut by 3 bases, the J end by 0 bases, with 13 bases between. CDR3 nucleotides: TGCGCCAGCAGCTCCGAGGGACAAAGCTCCTACAATGAGCAGTTCTTC. This gives the protein CASSSEGQSSYNEQFF. The variable domain in full, completed from reference TRBV5-1 and TRBJ2-1, reads KAGVTQTPRYLIKTRGQQVTLSCSPISGHRSVSWYQQTPGQGLQFLFEYFSETQRNKGNFPGRFSGRQFSNSRSEMNVSTLELGDSALYLCASSSEGQSSYNEQFFGPGTRLTVL.

The DNA for the CDR3 is TGTGCCAGTAGTATAGCTTCAGGGTTTGGCTACACCTTC. This sequence encodes CASSIASGFGYTF. The chain recombines TRBV19 with TRBJ1-2; TRBD1 might be the D (5 bases). Trimming stripped 1 base from V and 7 bases from J, with 10 bases between. Germline assignment: CDR1 LNHDA and CDR2 SQIVND (reference sequence). The CDR3 length is 13 residues.

V usage is TRBV7-8 and J usage is TRBJ2-4; 10 nucleotides agree with TRBD1. The ends lost 1 base at V and 8 bases at J; junction bases unmatched: 2. The CDR3 consists of 14 residues. The germline gives CDR1 SGHVS, CDR2 FQNEAQ. The CDR3 sequence: CASSLVGQGYIQYF. The CDR3, as DNA: TGTGCCAGCAGCTTAGTGGGACAGGGGTACATTCAGTACTTC.

V usage is TRBV29-1 and J usage is TRBJ1-1; D gene ambiguous. CDR1 and CDR2 from the germline V gene are SQVTM and ANQGSEA. V lost 6 bases, J lost 0 bases, and 8 bases lay in between. There are 12 residues in the CDR3. The CDR3 bases are TGCAGCGTCTCCTCAGTGAACACTGAAGCTTTCTTT. Its translation: CSVSSVNTEAFF.

This chain joins TRBV20-1 and TRBJ2-1, with a tentative D call TRBD2 (5 bases). V dropped 6 bases and J dropped 10 bases, with 13 bases sitting between them. CDR3 size: 11 residues. In germline, CDR1 is DFQATT, CDR2 SNEGSKA (reference sequence). This CDR3 reads CSARGDVEQFF. The CDR3 region has the DNA TGCAGTGCCCGGGGAGATGTCGAGCAGTTCTTC.

The V call is TRBV7-6, the J call TRBJ1-1; D possibly corresponds to TRBD1 (5 bases). CDR1 is SGHVS, CDR2 FNYEAQ, per germline. The CDR3 sequence is 15 residues long. The V gene lost 6 bases and the J gene lost 2 bases, with 16 bases spanning the gap. CDR3 sequence (DNA): TGTGCCAGCAGACCTGGGCGGCAGGGAAACACTGAAGCTTTCTTT. This encodes CASRPGRQGNTEAFF.

The chain recombines TRBV5-4 with TRBJ2-3; 8 bases map to TRBD2. The CDR3 loop spans 14 amino acids. Germline V gene sequence: CDR1 SGHNT, CDR2 YYREEE (reference sequence). With 5 bases clipped from V and 2 bases from J, the junction kept 4 bases outside the gene matches. CDR3 residues: CASRQAGVTDTQYF. Written as DNA, the CDR3 is TGTGCCAGCAGACAAGCGGGGGTCACAGATACGCAGTATTTT.

V gene TRBV10-1 combines with J gene TRBJ1-1, with D maybe TRBD1 (6 bases). This CDR3 contains 13 residues. Trimming removed 6 bases from V and 1 base from J, with 9 bases in between. Per germline, CDR1 WNHNN and CDR2 SYGVQD (reference sequence). The CDR3 protein is CASRMGANTEAFF. CDR3 in DNA: TGCGCCAGCAGGATGGGGGCGAACACTGAAGCTTTCTTT.

The chain employs TRBV4-3 and TRBJ2-3; the match to TRBD2 covers 10 bases. Germline CDR1 is LGHNA and CDR2 is YSLEER. Unmatched junction bases numbered 15, after V lost 2 bases and J lost 4 bases. This CDR3 comprises 19 residues. CDR3 coding DNA: TGCGCCAGCAGCCAACGACGAGCCGAAGCGGGGGGGCCCGCAGATACGCAGTATTTT. It specifies CASSQRRAEAGGPADTQYF.

The rearrangement joins TRBV19 to TRBJ2-2; 9 nucleotides match TRBD1. The length of the CDR3 is 15 residues. Germline V gene lookup returns CDR1 LNHDA and CDR2 SQIVND (reference sequence). V dropped 6 bases and J dropped 4; count of bases not matched to a gene: 6. This chain's CDR3 is CASRTQGATTGELFF. CDR3 coding DNA: TGTGCCAGTAGAACACAGGGGGCGACCACCGGGGAGCTGTTTTTT.

The chain joins TRBV19 to TRBJ1-2, with 7 bases lining up with TRBD1. Germline V CDR1 and CDR2: LNHDA, SQIVND (reference sequence). The V and J ends lost 6 bases and 3 bases, in that order; junction bases with no gene match: 7. The CDR3 runs to 14 residues. CDR3 residues: CASRKSTGYYGYTF. Written as DNA, the CDR3 is TGTGCCAGTAGAAAATCGACAGGGTACTATGGCTACACCTTC. Using reference TRBV19 and TRBJ1-2 for the parts outside the CDR3, the full variable domain is DGGITQSPKYLFRKEGQNVTLSCEQNLNHDAMYWYRQDPGQGLRLIYYSQIVNDFQKGDIAEGYSVSREKKESFPLTVTSAQKNPTAFYLCASRKSTGYYGYTFGSGTRLTVV.

The chain employs TRBV27 and TRBJ1-2, with 12 positions matching TRBD1. CDR1 is MNHEY, CDR2 SMNVEV, per germline (reference sequence). CDR3 length equals 15 residues. V trimming: 2 bases; J trimming: 6 bases; junction bases outside the gene matches: 4. The CDR3 here is CASSLRDRGLHGYTF. The DNA for the CDR3 is TGTGCCAGCAGTTTACGGGACAGGGGGCTGCATGGCTACACCTTC.

This chain connects TRBV19 to TRBJ2-7, with a weak D call TRBD2 (5 bases). This CDR3 is built from 14 residues. Germline values: CDR1 LNHDA, CDR2 SQIVND (reference sequence). V lost 5 bases to trimming and J lost 6 bases, with 17 bases between them. The CDR3 DNA reads as TGTGCCAGTAGTTCCGAAGTTCGGGGTCGCGAGCAGTACTTC. Its protein product is CASSSEVRGREQYF.

V and J are TRBV7-9 and TRBJ2-7; weak D call: TRBD1 (6 bases). Germline values: CDR1 SEHNR, CDR2 FQNEAQ (reference sequence). The CDR3 is 15 residues long. V shed 4 bases and J shed 2 bases, with 15 bases lying between them. CDR3: CASSSGQYIPYEQYF. CDR3 nucleotide sequence: TGTGCCAGCAGCTCCGGACAGTATATTCCCTACGAGCAGTACTTC. Full variable domain (remainder filled in from reference TRBV7-9 and TRBJ2-7): DTGVSQNPRHKITKRGQNVTFRCDPISEHNRLYWYRQTLGQGPEFLTYFQNEAQLEKSRLLSDRFSAERPKGSFSTLEIQRTEQGDSAMYLCASSSGQYIPYEQYFGPGTRLTVT.

V and J are TRBV7-2 and TRBJ2-7; 8 bases map to TRBD1. This CDR3 is built from 14 residues. Germline V gives CDR1 SGHTA, CDR2 FQGNSA. Trimming removed 5 bases from V and 2 bases from J; junction bases left unmatched: 5. In DNA, the CDR3 is TGTGCCAGCAGCCCGGACAGGGTCGCCTACGAGCAGTACTTC. It codes for CASSPDRVAYEQYF.

The gene calls are TRBV30 and TRBJ1-5, with D unresolved. In germline, CDR1 is GTSNPN, CDR2 SVGIG (reference sequence). The CDR3 contains 14 residues. The V end lost 3 bases, the J end lost 1 base, and 10 bases lay between the germline ends. CDR3 in amino acids: CAWRGDGSNQPQHF. The DNA for the CDR3 is TGTGCCTGGAGGGGAGACGGAAGCAATCAGCCCCAGCATTTT. Filled out from reference TRBV30 and TRBJ1-5, the complete variable domain reads SQTIHQWPATLVQPVGSPLSLECTVEGTSNPNLYWYRQAAGRGLQLLFYSVGIGQISSEVPQNLSASRPQDRQFILSSKKLLLSDSGFYLCAWRGDGSNQPQHFGDGTRLSIL.

The V gene is TRBV7-2, the J gene TRBJ1-3, with 9 positions matching TRBD1. The CDR3 is 14 amino acids. The germline CDR1 and CDR2 sequences are SGHTA and FQGNSA. V was pared by 5 bases and J by 4 bases, with 3 bases of the junction left unmatched. Here the CDR3 reads CASSRDRAGNTIYF. CDR3 nucleotides: TGTGCCAGCAGCCGGGACAGGGCCGGAAACACCATATATTTT.

This chain uses TRBV5-1 with TRBJ1-6, with D possibly matching TRBD1 (5 bases). The germline V gene has CDR1 SGHRS and CDR2 YFSETQ. The CDR3 is 18 residues long. Between the trimmed V and J ends, which lost 1 base and 7 bases, there was a span of 21 bases. The CDR3 loop is CASSLFSHLQAWNSPLHF. CDR3 sequence (DNA): TGCGCCAGCAGCTTGTTCTCCCATTTACAGGCTTGGAATTCACCCCTCCACTTT.

The chain joins TRBV5-1 to TRBJ2-5; possible D gene TRBD2, 5 bases. Trimming took off 4 bases at V and 2 bases at J, with 12 bases between the two ends. Germline V lookup: CDR1 SGHRS, CDR2 YFSETQ. The CDR3 covers 14 residues. CDR3 DNA: TGCGCCAGCAGCCGCGACGGGATTCAAGAGACCCAGTACTTC. It yields the protein CASSRDGIQETQYF.

This chain links TRBV10-3 with TRBJ1-5; D is perhaps TRBD1 (5 bases). Germline CDR1 ENHRY, CDR2 SYGVKD. Trimming pared 3 bases from V and 2 bases from J, leaving 8 bases between. This CDR3 spans 14 amino acids. This CDR3 is CAISDGTRNQPQHF. The CDR3 DNA is TGTGCCATCAGTGACGGGACTCGCAATCAGCCCCAGCATTTT.

This chain links TRBV3-1 (or the pseudogene TRBV3-2) with TRBJ1-4; D uncertain. Trimming removed 2 bases at V and 8 bases at J, with 12 bases between. The CDR3 loop spans 14 amino acids. CDR1 LGHDT and CDR2 YNNKEL come from the germline V gene (reference sequence). CDR3 in DNA: TGTGCCAGCAGCCAACAGAGACATCGGGAAAAACTGTTTTTT. Protein sequence: CASSQQRHREKLFF.

The rearrangement uses TRBV23-1 and TRBJ1-5; tentatively, D is TRBD1 (5 bases). TRBV23-1 is an open reading frame, and its role is uncertain. The CDR3 is made up of 22 amino acids. V was clipped by 2 bases and J by 0 bases, with 29 bases between them. The CDR3 DNA is TGCGCCAGCAGTCAAGAGGGGACTCTCGGACCAAACCATCTTTATAGCAATCAGCCCCAGCATTTT. Translating gives CASSQEGTLGPNHLYSNQPQHF.

The chain uses TRBV18 and TRBJ1-4; a possible D gene is TRBD1 (5 bases). Germline V gives CDR1 KGHSH, CDR2 LQKENI. This CDR3 has 14 amino acids. Trimming took off 4 bases at V and 7 bases at J, with 13 bases between the two ends. The CDR3 DNA follows: TGTGCCAGCTCACTAGGTCTCGGGGGTGAAAAACTGTTTTTT. Translation: CASSLGLGGEKLFF.

The chain carries TRBV6-1 and TRBJ1-6; 8 nucleotides align to TRBD1. Germline values: CDR1 MNHNS, CDR2 SASEGT. This CDR3 has 15 residues. With V trimmed by 1 base and J by 9 bases, 5 bases remained unmatched. The CDR3 spells CASSEGDRGRSPLHF. CDR3 DNA: TGTGCCAGCAGTGAAGGTGACAGGGGCCGTTCACCCCTCCACTTT.

The V gene is TRBV10-3, the J gene TRBJ1-5; 10 bases match TRBD1. Germline V gene data show CDR1 as ENHRY and CDR2 as SYGVKD. The CDR3 is 16 residues long. The junction had 10 bases not matched to a gene; V was cut back by 11 bases and J by 0 bases. CDR3 in DNA: TGTGCCGCCCACGAGGGACAGGGGTATAGCAATCAGCCCCAGCATTTT. Protein sequence: CAAHEGQGYSNQPQHF.

The count of this clone is one. The chain links TRBV18 to TRBJ2-7, with TRBD2 matching over 9 bases. The V segment lost 1 base and the J segment 7 bases; nucleotides outside the gene matches: 11. The germline CDR1 and CDR2 sequences are KGHSH and LQKENI. This CDR3 region has 16 residues. CDR3 sequence: CASSPHWGLAAGEQYF. DNA of the CDR3: TGTGCCAGCTCACCACATTGGGGACTAGCAGCGGGGGAGCAGTACTTC.

The chain is built from TRBV4-3 and TRBJ1-4; 10 bases match TRBD1. Germline-derived CDR1 and CDR2 are LGHNA and YSLEER. The CDR3 consists of 16 residues. With V trimmed by 0 bases and J by 8 bases, 6 bases remained unmatched. CDR3 DNA: TGCGCCAGCAGCCAAGATCTAGGGACAGGGGACGAAAAACTGTTTTTT. Translated, it gives CASSQDLGTGDEKLFF.

The chain joins TRBV5-1 to TRBJ2-3, with a possible D match to TRBD2 (7 bases). This CDR3 region has 14 residues. Trimming shortened V by 0 bases and J by 4 bases, and 9 bases separated the two germline ends. Germline V CDR1 and CDR2: SGHRS, YFSETQ. The CDR3 region has the DNA TGCGCCAGCAGCTTGGCGGGGGGCCCAGATACGCAGTATTTT. This gives the protein CASSLAGGPDTQYF.